The sequence of this TCR beta chain was determined in a study of T cell changes during pregnancy in multiple sclerosis. Method: immunoSEQ multiplex PCR; TCRdb's copy keeps in-frame clones and lacks some. The sample includes about 70,000 clones, roughly 91% of them seen just once. The V gene end was trimmed by 6 bases and the J gene end by 4 bases; junction bases not matched to a gene: 10. The CDR3 is 15 residues long. Per the germline V gene, CDR1 is SGHAT and CDR2 is FQDESV (reference sequence). Specimen: CD4+ T cells from peripheral blood mononuclear cells, collected after pregnancy. This chain joins TRBV11-1 and TRBJ1-1; TRBD1 matches 8 bases. This TCR was recovered from a female donor with multiple sclerosis, enrolled in a pregnancy study. This CDR3 is CASRPIQGVVTEAFF. The CDR3 DNA reads TGTGCCAGCAGACCGATACAGGGGGTAGTCACTGAAGCTTTCTTT.